This TCR beta chain was identified during a study of T cell changes during pregnancy in multiple sclerosis. The repertoire was sequenced with immunoSEQ multiplex PCR; TCRdb's copy has only in-frame clones and lacks some. The sample holds more than 65,000 clones, roughly nine tenths seen once. This clone was detected once. There are 15 residues in the CDR3. Per germline, CDR1 SNHLY and CDR2 FYNNEI. Trimming took off 8 bases at V and 3 bases at J, with 17 bases between the two ends. This rearrangement joins TRBV2 to TRBJ2-4; D is perhaps TRBD1 (6 bases). The sequencing used peripheral blood, collected in the first trimester of pregnancy. The clonotype comes from a female donor with multiple sclerosis, enrolled in a pregnancy study. CDR3: CASCPDRTVKNIQYF. The CDR3 region has the DNA TGTGCCAGCTGCCCTGACAGGACGGTCAAAAACATTCAGTACTTC.